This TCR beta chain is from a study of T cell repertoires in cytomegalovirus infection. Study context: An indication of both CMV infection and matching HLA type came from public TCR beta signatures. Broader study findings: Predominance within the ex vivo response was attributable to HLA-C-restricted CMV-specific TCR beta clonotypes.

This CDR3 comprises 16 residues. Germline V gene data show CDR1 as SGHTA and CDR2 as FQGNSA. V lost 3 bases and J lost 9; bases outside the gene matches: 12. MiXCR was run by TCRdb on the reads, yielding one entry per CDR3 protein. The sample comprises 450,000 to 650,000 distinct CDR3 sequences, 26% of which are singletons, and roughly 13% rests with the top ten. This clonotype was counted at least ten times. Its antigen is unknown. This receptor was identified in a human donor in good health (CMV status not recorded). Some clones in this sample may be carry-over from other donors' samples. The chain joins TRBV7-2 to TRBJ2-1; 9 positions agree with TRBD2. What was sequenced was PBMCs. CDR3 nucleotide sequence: TGTGCCAGCAGCTTGTTTGGCGGGAGGGCCAGAGGTGAGCAGTTCTTC. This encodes CASSLFGGRARGEQFF.